This T cell receptor (beta chain) stems from a study of cytomegalovirus exposure and HLA in healthy donors. CDR3 length: 17 amino acids. Germline assignment: CDR1 SGHRS and CDR2 YFSETQ. Trimming took 4 bases from V and 4 from J; bases not matched to a gene: 13. To note about this clone: Its antigen is unknown.

With 60 Vbeta and 13 Jbeta primers, the PCR was carried out. Sequencing was performed with immunoSEQ multiplex PCR; in TCRdb, only in-frame clones are kept and a portion is missing. Seen here are about 160,000 clones, over 80% observed once, and the top ten hold under 5%. Points from the study as a whole: Investigators reported 150 to 200 TCR beta chains as tied to cytomegalovirus. HLA alleles showed associations with 16,951 TCR beta sequences in a later analysis, at a 0.05 false discovery rate. TCR beta V segments were, for the most part, productive about 87% or about 30% of the time in an earlier analysis. High sensitivity and specificity were reportedly achieved when the classifier diagnosed cytomegalovirus status.

This sequence joins TRBV5-1 and TRBJ1-4; 7 positions match TRBD1. Sequencing was done on a sample of PBMCs. The clonotype was recovered from a woman between 50 and 59 years old in good health and CMV-seropositive. Here the CDR3 reads CASSDGQVDPFNEKLFF. The CDR3 coding sequence is TGCGCCAGCAGCGATGGACAGGTCGATCCTTTTAATGAAAAACTGTTTTTT. Looking up the rest from reference TRBV5-1 and TRBJ1-4 gives the full variable domain: KAGVTQTPRYLIKTRGQQVTLSCSPISGHRSVSWYQQTPGQGLQFLFEYFSETQRNKGNFPGRFSGRQFSNSRSEMNVSTLELGDSALYLCASSDGQVDPFNEKLFFGSGTQLSVL.